The present TCR beta chain was sequenced within a study of T-cell reconstitution after alpha-beta-depleted transplantation in children. Library preparation (for TCRbeta) was performed with unique molecular identifiers. Via MiXCR, TCRdb re-called the PCR reads, giving one row per CDR3 protein. The repertoire holds some 350,000 distinct CDR3 sequences, with around 15% as singletons. Study findings and constraints: Two months or so post-transplant, alpha-beta T cells reportedly derived from several hundred expanded graft clones. The high TCRbeta diversity at day 60 in some patients came from surviving recipient T cells and thymic progenitors. T-cell counts and diversity at one year following transplant were attributed mainly to newly produced T cells.

This clonotype was found a few times. The antigen remains undetermined. Germline V gene lookup returns CDR1 LGHNA and CDR2 YSLEER. The CDR3 runs to 20 residues. Trimming removed 0 bases at V and 3 bases at J, with 23 bases between. The specimen comprised PBMCs, mostly from graft donor cells, sampled 360 days after TCRalphabeta/CD19-depleted stem cell transplant. The gene calls are TRBV4-3 and TRBJ2-2, with a possible D match to TRBD2 (6 bases). The TCR was taken from a male patient aged 2 to 10 who had a stem cell transplant for acute lymphoblastic leukemia, so the T cells may come from the graft donor. The CDR3 DNA follows: TGCGCCAGCAGCCAAGAATATGGGTCTTGGCTAGCGACTTACACCGGGGAGCTGTTTTTT. The encoded protein is CASSQEYGSWLATYTGELFF.